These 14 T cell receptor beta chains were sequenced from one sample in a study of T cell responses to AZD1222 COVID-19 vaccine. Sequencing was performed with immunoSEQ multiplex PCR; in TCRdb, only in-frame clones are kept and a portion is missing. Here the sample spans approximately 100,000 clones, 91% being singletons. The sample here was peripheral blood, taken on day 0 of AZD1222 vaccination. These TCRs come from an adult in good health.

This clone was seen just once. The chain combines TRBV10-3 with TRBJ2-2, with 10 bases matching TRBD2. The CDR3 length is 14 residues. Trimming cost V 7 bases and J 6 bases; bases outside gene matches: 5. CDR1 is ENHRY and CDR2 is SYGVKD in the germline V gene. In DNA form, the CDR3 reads TGTGCCATCAAGCAGCGGGAGGGTTCCGGGGAGCTGTTTTTT. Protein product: CAIKQREGSGELFF.

The CDR3 bases are TGTGCCTGGAGAGCCCGGCCGAAGACTTATGGCTACACCTTC. It codes for CAWRARPKTYGYTF. The chain is built from TRBV30 and TRBJ1-2; D is ambiguous. The CDR3 is 14 amino acids. Per the germline V gene, CDR1 is GTSNPN and CDR2 is SVGIG (reference sequence). V dropped 3 bases and J dropped 5 bases, with 16 bases sitting between them.

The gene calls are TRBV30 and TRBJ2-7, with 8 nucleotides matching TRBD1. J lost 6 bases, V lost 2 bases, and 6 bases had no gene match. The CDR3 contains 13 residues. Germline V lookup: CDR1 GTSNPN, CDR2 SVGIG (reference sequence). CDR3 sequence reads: CAWSIADRGEQYF. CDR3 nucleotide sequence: TGTGCCTGGAGTATCGCTGACAGGGGCGAGCAGTACTTC.

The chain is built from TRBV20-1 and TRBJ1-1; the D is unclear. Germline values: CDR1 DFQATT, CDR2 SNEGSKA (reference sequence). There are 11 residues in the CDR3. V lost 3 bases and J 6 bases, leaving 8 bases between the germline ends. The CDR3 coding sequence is TGCAGTGCTAGGGACGGGGCTGAAGCTTTCTTT. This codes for CSARDGAEAFF.

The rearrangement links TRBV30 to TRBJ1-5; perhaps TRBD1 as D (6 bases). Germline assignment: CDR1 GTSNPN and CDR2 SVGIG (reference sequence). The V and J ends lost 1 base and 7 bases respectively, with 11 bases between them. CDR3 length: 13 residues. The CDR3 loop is CAWSAGGVQPQHF. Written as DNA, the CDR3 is TGTGCCTGGAGTGCGGGGGGCGTCCAGCCCCAGCATTTT.

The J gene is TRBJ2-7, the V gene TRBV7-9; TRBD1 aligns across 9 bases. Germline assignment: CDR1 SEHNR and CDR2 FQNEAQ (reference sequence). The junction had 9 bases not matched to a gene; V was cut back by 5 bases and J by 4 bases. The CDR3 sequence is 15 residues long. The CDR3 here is CASSPGQGPSYEQYF. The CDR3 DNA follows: TGTGCCAGCAGCCCGGGACAGGGCCCCTCTTACGAGCAGTACTTC.

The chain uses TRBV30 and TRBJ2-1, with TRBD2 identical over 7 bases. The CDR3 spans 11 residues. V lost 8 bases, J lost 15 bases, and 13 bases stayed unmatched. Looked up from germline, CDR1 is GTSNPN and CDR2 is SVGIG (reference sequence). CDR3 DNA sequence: TGTGCCCATGGACGGGCGGGAGAGGCGTTCTTC. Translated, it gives CAHGRAGEAFF. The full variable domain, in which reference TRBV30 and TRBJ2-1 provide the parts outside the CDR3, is SQTIHQWPATLVQPVGSPLSLECTVEGTSNPNLYWYRQAAGRGLQLLFYSVGIGQISSEVPQNLSASRPQDRQFILSSKKLLLSDSGFYLCAHGRAGEAFFGPGTRLTVL.

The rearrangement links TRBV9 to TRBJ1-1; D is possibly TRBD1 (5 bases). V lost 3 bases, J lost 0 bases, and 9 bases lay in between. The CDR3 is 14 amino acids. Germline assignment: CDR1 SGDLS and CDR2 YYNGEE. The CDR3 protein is CASSARVMNTEAFF. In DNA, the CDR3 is TGTGCCAGCAGCGCCAGGGTCATGAACACTGAAGCTTTCTTT.

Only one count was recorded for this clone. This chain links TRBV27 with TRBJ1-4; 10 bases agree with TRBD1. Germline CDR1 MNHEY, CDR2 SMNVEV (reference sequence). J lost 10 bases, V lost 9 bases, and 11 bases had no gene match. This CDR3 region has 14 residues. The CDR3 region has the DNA TGTGCCAGTCGGTCCGGGACAGGGGAAACAAAACTGTTTTTT. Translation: CASRSGTGETKLFF.

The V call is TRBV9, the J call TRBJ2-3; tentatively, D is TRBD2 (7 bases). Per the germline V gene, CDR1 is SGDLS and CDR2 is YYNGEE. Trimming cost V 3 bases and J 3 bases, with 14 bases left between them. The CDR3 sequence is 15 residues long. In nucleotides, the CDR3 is TGTGCCAGCAGCGCCCGGGGGGCTCGGACAGATACGCAGTATTTT. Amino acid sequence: CASSARGARTDTQYF.

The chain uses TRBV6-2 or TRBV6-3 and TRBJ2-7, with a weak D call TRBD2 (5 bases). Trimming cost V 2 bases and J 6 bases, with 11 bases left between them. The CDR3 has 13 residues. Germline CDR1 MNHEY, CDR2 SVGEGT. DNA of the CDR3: TGTGCCAGCAGTTACGGGGTTCGGGGCGAGCAGTACTTC. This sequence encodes CASSYGVRGEQYF.

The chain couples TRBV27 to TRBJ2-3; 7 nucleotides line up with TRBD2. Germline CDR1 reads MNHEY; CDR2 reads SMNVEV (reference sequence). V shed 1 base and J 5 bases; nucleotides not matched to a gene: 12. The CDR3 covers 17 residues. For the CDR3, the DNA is TGTGCCAGCAGTTTATTTCGGGGGGAGACGGCACTAGATACGCAGTATTTT. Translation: CASSLFRGETALDTQYF.

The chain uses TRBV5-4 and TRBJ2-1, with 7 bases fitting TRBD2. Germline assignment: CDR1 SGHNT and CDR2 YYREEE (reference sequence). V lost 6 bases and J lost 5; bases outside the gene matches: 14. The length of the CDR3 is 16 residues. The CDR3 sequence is CASTLKRDARDNEQFF. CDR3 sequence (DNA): TGTGCCAGCACCTTAAAGCGGGACGCCAGGGACAATGAGCAGTTCTTC.

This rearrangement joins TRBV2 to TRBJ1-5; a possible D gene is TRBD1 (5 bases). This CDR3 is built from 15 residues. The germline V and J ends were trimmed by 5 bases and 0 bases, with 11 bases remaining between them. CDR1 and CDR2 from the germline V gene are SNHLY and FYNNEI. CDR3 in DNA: TGTGCCAGCAGTCCCAGGGAAGGTAGCAATCAGCCCCAGCATTTT. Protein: CASSPREGSNQPQHF.